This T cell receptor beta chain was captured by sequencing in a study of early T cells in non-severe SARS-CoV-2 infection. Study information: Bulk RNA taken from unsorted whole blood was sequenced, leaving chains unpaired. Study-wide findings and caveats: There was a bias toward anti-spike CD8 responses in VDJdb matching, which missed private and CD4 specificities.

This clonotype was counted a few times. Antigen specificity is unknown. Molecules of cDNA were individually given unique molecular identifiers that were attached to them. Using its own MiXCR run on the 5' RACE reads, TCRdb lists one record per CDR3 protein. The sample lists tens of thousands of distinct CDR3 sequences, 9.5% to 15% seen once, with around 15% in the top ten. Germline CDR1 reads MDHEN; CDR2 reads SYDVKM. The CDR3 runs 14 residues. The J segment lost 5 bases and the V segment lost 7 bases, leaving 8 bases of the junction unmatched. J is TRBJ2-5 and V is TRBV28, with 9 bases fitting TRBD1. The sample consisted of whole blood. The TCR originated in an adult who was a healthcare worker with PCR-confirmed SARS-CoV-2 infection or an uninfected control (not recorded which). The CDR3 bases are TGTGCCAGCAACCGGGACAGGGAGGCCGAGACCCAGTACTTC. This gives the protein CASNRDREAETQYF.